The present TCR beta chain was sequenced within a study of cytomegalovirus exposure and HLA in healthy donors. Study-wide results and limits: The classifier reportedly diagnosed cytomegalovirus status with high specificity and sensitivity. Most TCR sequences showed up rarely, but some public TCRs showed up in many donors.

Trimming stripped 8 bases from V and 11 bases from J, with 6 bases between. Per the germline V gene, CDR1 is MNHEY and CDR2 is SMNVEV (reference sequence). CDR3 size: 8 residues. The PCR contained 60 Vbeta and 13 Jbeta primers. The table came from immunoSEQ multiplex PCR; TCRdb's copy has only in-frame clones and leaves some out. Here the sample spans around 150,000 clones, under 90% being singletons. This clone has a single count. Its antigen is still unknown. The rearrangement joins TRBV27 to TRBJ1-1; unclear D gene. The receptor's source is a young man in good health and CMV-seronegative. The sequencing input was PBMCs. CDR3 nucleotides: TGTGCCAGCCCCCCGGCTTTCTTT. Amino acids: CASPPAFF.